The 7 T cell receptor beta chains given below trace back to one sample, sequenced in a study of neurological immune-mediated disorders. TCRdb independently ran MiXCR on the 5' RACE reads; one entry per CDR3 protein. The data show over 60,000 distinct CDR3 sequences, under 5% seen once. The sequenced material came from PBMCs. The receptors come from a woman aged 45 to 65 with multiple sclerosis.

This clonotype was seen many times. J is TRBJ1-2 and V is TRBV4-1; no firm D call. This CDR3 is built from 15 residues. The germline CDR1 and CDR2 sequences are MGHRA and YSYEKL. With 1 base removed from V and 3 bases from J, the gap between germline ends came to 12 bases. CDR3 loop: CASSQVAGPYYGYTF. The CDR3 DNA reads TGCGCCAGCAGCCAAGTTGCCGGGCCGTACTATGGCTACACCTTC.

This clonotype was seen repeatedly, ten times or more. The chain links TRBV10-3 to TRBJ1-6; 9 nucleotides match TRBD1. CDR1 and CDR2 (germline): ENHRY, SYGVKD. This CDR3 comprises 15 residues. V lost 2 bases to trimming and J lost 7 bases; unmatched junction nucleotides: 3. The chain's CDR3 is CAISELTGGNSPLHF. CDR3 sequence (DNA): TGTGCCATCAGTGAGCTGACAGGGGGGAATTCACCCCTCCACTTT.

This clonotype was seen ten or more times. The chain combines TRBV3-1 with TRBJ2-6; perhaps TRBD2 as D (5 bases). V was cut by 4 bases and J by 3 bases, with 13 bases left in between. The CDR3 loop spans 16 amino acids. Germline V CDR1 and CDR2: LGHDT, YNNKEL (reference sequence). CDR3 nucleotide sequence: TGTGCCAGCAGCCTGAGGGTGAGGAGTGGGGCCAACGTCCTGACTTTC. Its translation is CASSLRVRSGANVLTF. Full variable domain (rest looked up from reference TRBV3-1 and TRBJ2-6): DTAVSQTPKYLVTQMGNDKSIKCEQNLGHDTMYWYKQDSKKFLKIMFSYNNKELIINETVPNRFSPKSPDKAHLNLHINSLELGDSAVYFCASSLRVRSGANVLTFGAGSRLTVL.

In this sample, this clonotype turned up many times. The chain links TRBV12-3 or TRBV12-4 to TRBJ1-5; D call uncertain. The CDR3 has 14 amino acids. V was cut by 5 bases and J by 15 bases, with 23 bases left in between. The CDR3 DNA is TGTGCCAGCAGTAACACCGGTCTTCTGATCAGATTGCATTTT. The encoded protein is CASSNTGLLIRLHF.

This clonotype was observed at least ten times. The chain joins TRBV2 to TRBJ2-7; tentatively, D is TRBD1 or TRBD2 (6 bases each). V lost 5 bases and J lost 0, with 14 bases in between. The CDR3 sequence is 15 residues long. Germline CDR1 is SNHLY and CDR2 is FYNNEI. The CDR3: CASSLGGFFSYEQYF. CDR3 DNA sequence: TGTGCCAGCAGTCTAGGGGGGTTTTTCTCCTACGAGCAGTACTTC. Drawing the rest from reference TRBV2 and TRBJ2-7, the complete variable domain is EPEVTQTPSHQVTQMGQEVILRCVPISNHLYFYWYRQILGQKVEFLVSFYNNEISEKSEIFDDQFSVERPDGSNFTLKIRSTKLEDSAMYFCASSLGGFFSYEQYFGPGTRLTVT.

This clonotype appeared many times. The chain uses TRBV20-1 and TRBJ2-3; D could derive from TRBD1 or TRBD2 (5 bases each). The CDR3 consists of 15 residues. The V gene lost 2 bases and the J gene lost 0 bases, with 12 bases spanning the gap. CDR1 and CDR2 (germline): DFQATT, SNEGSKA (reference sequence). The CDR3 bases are TGCAGTGCTAGAAATCCGGGGACGAGCACAGATACGCAGTATTTT. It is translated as CSARNPGTSTDTQYF.

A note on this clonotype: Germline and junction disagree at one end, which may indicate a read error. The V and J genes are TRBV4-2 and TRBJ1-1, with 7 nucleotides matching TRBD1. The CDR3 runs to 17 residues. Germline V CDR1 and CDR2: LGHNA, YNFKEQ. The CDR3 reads CASSQASLRGRNTEALF. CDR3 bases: TGTGCCAGCAGCCAGGCTTCCTTAAGGGGGCGGAACACTGAAGCTTTATTT.